This T cell receptor (beta chain) emerged from a study of blood T cell repertoires in COVID-19. The wider study: From the United States, Italy and Spain came samples of acute and convalescent COVID-19.

As processed by the authors: Using reference gene primer amplification, nucleated cell counts were estimated. Sequencing used immunoSEQ multiplex PCR; TCRdb keeps in-frame clones, though not all of them. Clonal size and the V and J genes are those of that table, whereas D and trimming came from the DNA. The table has around 100,000 clones, approximately 80% seen once. This clone has a count of ten or more. The germline V and J ends were trimmed by 4 bases and 1 base, with 12 bases remaining between them. The length of the CDR3 is 14 residues. In germline, CDR1 is SGHRS, CDR2 YFSETQ. This chain connects TRBV5-1 to TRBJ2-7; a possible D gene is TRBD2 (7 bases). The source is a man in his sixties or seventies with active or convalescent COVID-19. The sequencing sample was made of peripheral blood. CDR3 sequence: CASSGGANSYEQYF. The DNA of the CDR3 is TGCGCCAGCAGCGGGGGGGCCAATTCCTACGAGCAGTACTTC. Supplemented by reference TRBV5-1 and TRBJ2-7, the full variable domain reads KAGVTQTPRYLIKTRGQQVTLSCSPISGHRSVSWYQQTPGQGLQFLFEYFSETQRNKGNFPGRFSGRQFSNSRSEMNVSTLELGDSALYLCASSGGANSYEQYFGPGTRLTVT.